This is a list of T cell receptor beta chains from one sample in a study of cytomegalovirus exposure and HLA in healthy donors. The assay was immunoSEQ multiplex PCR, and TCRdb's table has in-frame clones only and misses some. The sample contains some 110,000 clones, around 10% of which appear only once. The specimen was PBMCs. Receptors were obtained from a man aged 40-55 years in good health and CMV-seropositive. Each CDR3 is given with its conserved first and last residue. The D gene is left open where the match is weak. A clone size is listed for some rows: how often the clone was seen (once, few, many), or a class if it is expanded.

J gene: TRBJ2-3; clone size: few; D gene: TRBD1; V gene: TRBV27; CDR3 protein: CASSPLVTGTTDTQYF; CDR3 DNA: TGTGCCAGCAGTCCCCTCGTGACAGGGACCACAGATACGCAGTATTTT
J gene: TRBJ1-2; clone size: -; D gene: -; V gene: TRBV2; CDR3 protein: CAREEGRFLFGYTF; CDR3 DNA: TGTGCCAGAGAGGAGGGCAGATTTCTTTTCGGCTACACCTTC
J gene: TRBJ2-1; clone size: few; D gene: -; V gene: TRBV21-1; CDR3 protein: CASSKWLRSLTAGGGNEQFF; CDR3 DNA: TGTGCCAGCAGCAAATGGCTACGTTCTTTAACGGCGGGAGGTGGAAATGAGCAGTTCTTC
J gene: TRBJ2-1; clone size: few; D gene: -; V gene: TRBV6-1; CDR3 protein: CASSELDSNNEQFF; CDR3 DNA: TGTGCCAGCAGCGAGTTGGACAGCAACAATGAGCAGTTCTTC
J gene: TRBJ2-2; clone size: few; D gene: -; V gene: TRBV27; CDR3 protein: CASSPLAGELFF; CDR3 DNA: TGTGCCAGCAGTCCCCTCGCCGGGGAGCTGTTTTTT
J gene: TRBJ2-1; clone size: few; D gene: TRBD2; V gene: TRBV4-1; CDR3 protein: CASSQDSGLAGGSYNEQFF; CDR3 DNA: TGCGCCAGCAGCCAAGATTCGGGACTAGCGGGAGGTTCCTACAATGAGCAGTTCTTC
J gene: TRBJ1-1; clone size: -; D gene: -; V gene: TRBV30; CDR3 protein: CAWSSGMATEAFF; CDR3 DNA: TGTGCCTGGAGTTCAGGAATGGCCACTGAAGCTTTCTTT
J gene: TRBJ1-5; clone size: -; D gene: -; V gene: TRBV19; CDR3 protein: CASSTYGGGNQPQHF; CDR3 DNA: TGTGCCAGTAGTACGTACGGTGGAGGCAATCAGCCCCAGCATTTT
J gene: TRBJ1-1; clone size: few; D gene: -; V gene: TRBV11-2; CDR3 protein: CASSLEGGGNTEAFF; CDR3 DNA: TGTGCCAGCAGCTTAGAGGGAGGGGGGAACACTGAAGCTTTCTTT
J gene: TRBJ2-7; clone size: -; D gene: TRBD2; V gene: TRBV19; CDR3 protein: CASSTAGNYEQYF; CDR3 DNA: TGTGCCAGTAGTACAGCGGGGAACTACGAGCAGTACTTC
J gene: TRBJ1-6; clone size: -; D gene: TRBD1; V gene: TRBV5-1; CDR3 protein: CASSLASKGQGMDAYNSPLHF; CDR3 DNA: TGCGCCAGCAGCTTGGCCTCAAAGGGACAGGGGATGGACGCCTATAATTCACCCCTCCACTTT
J gene: TRBJ2-7; clone size: -; D gene: -; V gene: TRBV5-1; CDR3 protein: CASSPLLRGAEQYF; CDR3 DNA: TGCGCCAGCAGCCCCTTGCTACGCGGTGCCGAGCAGTACTTC
J gene: TRBJ2-5; clone size: -; D gene: -; V gene: TRBV5-6; CDR3 protein: CASSRSPSEPETQYF; CDR3 DNA: TGTGCCAGCAGCCGAAGTCCTAGCGAACCCGAGACCCAGTACTTC
J gene: TRBJ1-2; clone size: few; D gene: -; V gene: TRBV14; CDR3 protein: CASSQAANGYTF; CDR3 DNA: TGTGCCAGCAGCCAAGCAGCGAATGGCTACACCTTC
J gene: TRBJ1-1; clone size: few; D gene: -; V gene: TRBV10-2; CDR3 protein: CASKQMNTEAFF; CDR3 DNA: TGCGCCAGCAAACAGATGAACACTGAAGCTTTCTTT
J gene: TRBJ2-5; clone size: few; D gene: -; V gene: TRBV7-2; CDR3 protein: CASSAVGGETQYF; CDR3 DNA: TGTGCCAGCAGCGCAGTTGGAGGAGAGACCCAGTACTTC
J gene: TRBJ2-5; clone size: -; D gene: TRBD2; V gene: TRBV7-3; CDR3 protein: CASSTGGGPQETQYF; CDR3 DNA: TGTGCCAGCAGTACCGGCGGGGGGCCGCAGGAGACCCAGTACTTC
J gene: TRBJ2-7; clone size: -; D gene: TRBD2; V gene: TRBV30; CDR3 protein: CAWSSGLAAYEQYF; CDR3 DNA: TGTGCCTGGAGTTCCGGACTAGCGGCCTACGAGCAGTACTTC
J gene: TRBJ2-1; clone size: -; D gene: TRBD2; V gene: TRBV7-2; CDR3 protein: CASSLNPGEGTYNEQFF; CDR3 DNA: TGTGCCAGCAGCTTAAACCCGGGGGAGGGAACATACAATGAGCAGTTCTTC
J gene: TRBJ2-5; clone size: few; D gene: -; V gene: TRBV5-6; CDR3 protein: CASSLVAGVLETQYF; CDR3 DNA: TGTGCCAGCAGCTTGGTTGCAGGGGTTTTAGAGACCCAGTACTTC
J gene: TRBJ2-4; clone size: -; D gene: -; V gene: TRBV13; CDR3 protein: CASSLGEEKNIQYF; CDR3 DNA: TGTGCCAGCAGCTTGGGGGAGGAAAAAAACATTCAGTACTTC
J gene: TRBJ2-7; clone size: few; D gene: TRBD1; V gene: TRBV5-6; CDR3 protein: CASSWDRGLAEQYF; CDR3 DNA: TGTGCCAGCAGCTGGGACAGGGGGCTGGCCGAGCAGTACTTC
J gene: TRBJ2-2; clone size: few; D gene: -; V gene: TRBV5-8; CDR3 protein: CASSLYRTGENTGELFF; CDR3 DNA: TGTGCCAGCAGCTTGTATCGTACGGGGGAGAACACCGGGGAGCTGTTTTTT
J gene: TRBJ1-4; clone size: few; D gene: TRBD1; V gene: TRBV6-6; CDR3 protein: CASSDDRADEKLFF; CDR3 DNA: TGTGCCAGCAGTGACGACAGGGCAGATGAAAAACTGTTTTTT